These T cell receptor beta chains were read from a single sample in a study of cytomegalovirus exposure and HLA in healthy donors. Produced via immunoSEQ multiplex PCR; TCRdb's table is partial and in-frame only. Seen here are approximately 300,000 clones, roughly 88% observed once, and the top ten hold under 0.85%. The sequencing sample was made of PBMCs. The receptor set was obtained from a woman younger than 35 in good health and CMV-seronegative. CDR3s include the opening cysteine and the closing phenylalanine or tryptophan. Each record gives: V gene, J gene, CDR3 protein.

>TRBV7-2|TRBJ1-1
CASLLATGNTEAFF
>TRBV9|TRBJ1-2
CASSPNRDREYYGYTF
>TRBV18|TRBJ1-3
CASSWSSSGNTIYF
>TRBV7-3|TRBJ2-3
CASSKTGETSTDTQYF
>TRBV4-1|TRBJ2-7
CASSREGQHSYEQYF
>TRBV7-8|TRBJ2-7
CASSPPGGDYEQYF
>TRBV10-3|TRBJ2-7
CATKRTQVYEQYF
>TRBV30|TRBJ1-2
CAWTSGSGGYTF
>TRBV29-1|TRBJ1-5
CSVGTENQPQHF
>TRBV7-9|TRBJ1-1
CASSTQRDTEAFF
>TRBV7-2|TRBJ2-7
CASSLAGLNYEQYF
>TRBV28|TRBJ2-7
CASSRLAGAYEQYF
>TRBV7-3|TRBJ2-6
CASTPGNSGANVLTF
>TRBV2|TRBJ2-3
CASRDIQTDTQYF
>TRBV28|TRBJ2-7
CASSLLRGQGFYEQYF
>TRBV10-2|TRBJ1-5
CASIDEGQGLNQPQHF
>TRBV10-3|TRBJ2-7
CAISESSNEQYF
>TRBV27|TRBJ1-2
CASPRTGGGYTF
>TRBV7-3|TRBJ2-2
CASSRDTPNTGELFF
>TRBV28|TRBJ1-5
CASRLDSDQPQHF
>TRBV4-3|TRBJ2-3
CASSQEGGLAGGPTDTQYF
>TRBV10-3|TRBJ2-3
CAISDSLTDTQYF
>TRBV14|TRBJ2-7
CASSPGGGRRVYEQYF
>TRBV28|TRBJ2-7
CASSEIRTGVVNEQYF
>TRBV27|TRBJ1-2
CASSFQGGNYGYTF
>TRBV10-2|TRBJ1-1
CASSLQGGNTEAFF
>TRBV6-6|TRBJ1-2
CASSYASYGYTF
>TRBV6-1|TRBJ2-5
CASSRGETQYF
>TRBV7-3|TRBJ2-7
CASSLRAGGSYEQYF
>TRBV4-3|TRBJ2-5
CASSQERVLAGAPETQYF
>TRBV7-8|TRBJ2-5
CASGGALGETQYF
>TRBV7-6|TRBJ2-7
CASSLGTGELEQYF
>TRBV5-1|TRBJ2-7
CASSLAGASYEQYF
>TRBV28|TRBJ2-7
CASSSGTGAYEQYF
>TRBV5-1|TRBJ2-1
CASRPVDLAGGYNEQFF
>TRBV7-3|TRBJ2-1
CASSPPGRQDNEQFF
>TRBV28|TRBJ2-7
CASSIRVYEQYF
>TRBV7-2|TRBJ2-5
CASSLGLAGAGRETQYF
>TRBV5-1|TRBJ2-1
CASSPDRGFNEQFF
>TRBV2|TRBJ2-7
CASRTRDRGSSYEQYF
>TRBV9|TRBJ2-1
CASSVGTSGTPYNEQFF
>TRBV18|TRBJ2-6
CASSPGAGANVLTF
>TRBV5-6|TRBJ2-1
CASRFYPADEQFF
>TRBV5-1|TRBJ1-3
CASSLYDRDTSSGNTIYF
>TRBV21-1|TRBJ2-7
CASSPRQGDQYF
>TRBV28|TRBJ2-2
CASSSLVGELFF
>TRBV29-1|TRBJ2-1
CSVPRLAGSYNEQFF
>TRBV5-1|TRBJ2-3
CASSFGDTQYF
>TRBV12-5|TRBJ2-2
CASGSRLAGANTGELFF
>TRBV6-1|TRBJ2-7
CASSEDAGQFYEQYF
>TRBV28|TRBJ2-7
CASSLGGEQYF
>TRBV4-3|TRBJ2-1
CASSQELQDEQFF